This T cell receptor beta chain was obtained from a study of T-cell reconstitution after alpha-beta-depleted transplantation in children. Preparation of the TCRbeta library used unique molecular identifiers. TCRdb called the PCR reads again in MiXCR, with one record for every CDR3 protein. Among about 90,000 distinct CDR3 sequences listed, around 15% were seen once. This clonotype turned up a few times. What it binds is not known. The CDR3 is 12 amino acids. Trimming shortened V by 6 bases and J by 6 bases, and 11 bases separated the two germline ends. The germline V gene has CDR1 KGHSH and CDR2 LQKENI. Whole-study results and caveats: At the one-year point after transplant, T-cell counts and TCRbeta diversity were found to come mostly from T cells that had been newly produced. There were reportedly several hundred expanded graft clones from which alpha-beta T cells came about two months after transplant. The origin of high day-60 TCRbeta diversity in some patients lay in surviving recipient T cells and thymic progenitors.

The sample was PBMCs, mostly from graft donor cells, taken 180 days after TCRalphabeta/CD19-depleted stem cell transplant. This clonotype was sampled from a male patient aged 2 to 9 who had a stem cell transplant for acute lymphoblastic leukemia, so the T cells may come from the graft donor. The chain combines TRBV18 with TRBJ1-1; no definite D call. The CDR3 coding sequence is TGTGCCAGCTCCCGGACTGCCCCTGAAGCTTTCTTT. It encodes CASSRTAPEAFF.